One sample yielded the 18 T cell receptor beta chains listed below, sequenced in a study of vaccination effects on CD4 cells after COVID-19. Which antigens these TCRs recognize remains unknown. This table comes from immunoSEQ multiplex PCR, and its TCRdb copy is limited to in-frame clones, with some not included. The sample lists 25,000 to 30,000 clones, approximately 71% seen once, with roughly 10% in the top ten. Under the ViraFEST assay, PBMC were stimulated with viral peptide pools so that antigen-specific CD4+ T cells expanded. Sequencing was performed afterwards. Researchers isolated CD4+ T cells once roughly nine days of culture had elapsed. As their vaccination, participants received two doses of either BNT162b2 or mRNA-1273. The specimen was CD4+ T cells from PBMCs cultured with HCoV-NL63 spike peptides, collected after COVID-19 vaccination. All receptors come from a human donor who received a COVID-19 vaccine.

V is TRBV6-2 or TRBV6-3 and J is TRBJ2-2, with D uncertain. Trimming stripped 4 bases from V and 4 bases from J, with 10 bases between. Germline V gene data show CDR1 as MNHEY and CDR2 as SVGEGT. This CDR3 is 14 amino acids long. The CDR3 DNA is TGTGCCAGCAGTTCCCGTCTGGTCACCGGGGAGCTGTTTTTT. Translating gives CASSSRLVTGELFF.

This clone was detected a few times. The J gene is TRBJ2-7, the V gene TRBV27, with 9 bases lining up with TRBD1. This CDR3 has 15 residues. The trim removed 5 bases at V and 4 bases at J, leaving 9 bases unmatched. From germline, CDR1 is MNHEY and CDR2 SMNVEV (reference sequence). CDR3 sequence reads: CASSPLQGAVYEQYF. The CDR3 DNA is TGTGCCAGCAGTCCGCTACAGGGGGCTGTTTACGAGCAGTACTTC.

This chain uses TRBV5-4 with TRBJ2-5, with 11 bases identical to TRBD2. The junction had 10 bases not matched to a gene; V was cut back by 4 bases and J by 2 bases. The CDR3 is 17 amino acids. Germline V gives CDR1 SGHNT, CDR2 YYREEE (reference sequence). The CDR3 nucleotides read TGTGCCAGCAGCAGTACGGGACTAGCGGAGTCACAAGAGACCCAGTACTTC. Its translation is CASSSTGLAESQETQYF.

This clone came up a few times. V gene TRBV19 combines with J gene TRBJ2-2, with 12 bases fitting TRBD2. After removal of 7 bases from V and 5 bases from J, the junction contained 11 bases not matched to a gene. This CDR3 region has 17 residues. Per germline, CDR1 LNHDA and CDR2 SQIVND (reference sequence). CDR3 coding DNA: TGTGCCAGTACCTCGACTAGCGGGAGATCCGGGACCGGGGAGCTGTTTTTT. This encodes CASTSTSGRSGTGELFF.

This clone was detected only a few times. This rearrangement joins TRBV6-6 to TRBJ1-1; no firm D call. Germline values: CDR1 MNHNY, CDR2 SVGAGI (reference sequence). Trimming took 2 bases from V and 4 from J, leaving 14 bases between them. The CDR3 is made up of 15 amino acids. The CDR3, as DNA: TGTGCCAGCAGTTACCTGAACAGCAGAGTCACTGAAGCTTTCTTT. Its protein is CASSYLNSRVTEAFF.

The table lists this clone with a count of one. The chain is built from TRBV5-1 and TRBJ1-3, with D unclear. V lost 5 bases and J 1 base, leaving 16 bases between the germline ends. Germline CDR1 SGHRS, CDR2 YFSETQ. The CDR3 runs 16 residues. DNA for the CDR3: TGCGCCAGCAGGATGGGATCTTTTGTTTCTGGAAACACCATATATTTT. Residues: CASRMGSFVSGNTIYF.

The chain couples TRBV6-1 to TRBJ2-7; the D call may be TRBD1 or TRBD2 (5 bases each). The V and J ends lost 6 bases and 6 bases respectively, with 24 bases between them. The germline V gene has CDR1 MNHNS and CDR2 SASEGT. The CDR3 spans 16 residues. The CDR3 region has the DNA TGTGCCAGCAGCGAACCTCCGGGGCGATCGGGGAGCGAGCAGTACTTC. It specifies CASSEPPGRSGSEQYF.

The V and J genes are TRBV10-1 and TRBJ2-1; D is undetermined. The CDR3 sequence is 13 residues long. With 6 bases removed from V and 2 bases from J, the gap between germline ends came to 8 bases. Per the germline V gene, CDR1 is WNHNN and CDR2 is SYGVQD (reference sequence). CDR3 coding DNA: TGCGCCAGCAGCCCTGCTCCCTACAATGAGCAGTTCTTC. It encodes CASSPAPYNEQFF.

This chain joins TRBV12-3 or TRBV12-4 and TRBJ2-7, with D possibly being TRBD1 or TRBD2 (5 bases each). Trimming took off 7 bases at V and 0 bases at J, with 10 bases between the two ends. The CDR3 contains 13 residues. CDR3 protein: CASTGTLSYEQYF. CDR3 bases: TGTGCCAGCACCGGGACCCTCTCCTACGAGCAGTACTTC.

The chain combines TRBV10-1 with TRBJ1-2; D unresolved. Germline V CDR1 and CDR2: WNHNN, SYGVQD (reference sequence). V was shortened by 3 bases and J by 4 bases, with 9 bases between the two germline ends. This CDR3 contains 13 residues. CDR3 sequence: CASSDGTRYGYTF. As DNA, the CDR3 is TGCGCCAGCAGTGATGGCACTCGCTATGGCTACACCTTC.

The V and J genes are TRBV6-5 and TRBJ1-3; the D is unclear. The germline CDR1 and CDR2 sequences are MNHEY and SVGAGI. V lost 5 bases and J lost 0, with 5 bases in between. This CDR3 contains 13 residues. CDR3 sequence reads: CASSRASGNTIYF. CDR3 DNA sequence: TGTGCCAGCAGTAGAGCCTCTGGAAACACCATATATTTT.

The CDR3 nucleotides are TGTGCCTGGAGTGCGGGGCGTGATTCACCCCTCCACTTT. Its protein product is CAWSAGRDSPLHF. V gene TRBV30 combines with J gene TRBJ1-6, with a tentative D call TRBD1 (5 bases). The germline CDR1 and CDR2 sequences are GTSNPN and SVGIG (reference sequence). V was shortened by 1 base and J by 8 bases, with 9 bases between the two germline ends. The CDR3 consists of 13 residues.

The chain is built from TRBV6-2 or TRBV6-3 and TRBJ1-1; D gene ambiguous. Trimming took 0 bases from V and 1 from J, leaving 15 bases between them. Germline V gene data show CDR1 as MNHEY and CDR2 as SVGEGT. The CDR3 is 17 residues long. The CDR3 reads CASSYSSRRPKNTEAFF. Here the CDR3 DNA reads TGTGCCAGCAGTTACTCATCAAGGCGTCCTAAGAACACTGAAGCTTTCTTT.

The CDR3 loop is CASEQQGRGEKLFF. Here the CDR3 DNA reads TGTGCCAGCGAACAACAGGGAAGAGGTGAAAAACTGTTTTTT. The V gene is TRBV2, the J gene TRBJ1-4; tentatively, D is TRBD1 (6 bases). CDR1 is SNHLY, CDR2 FYNNEI, per germline. The CDR3 is 14 amino acids. Trimming took 8 bases from V and 7 from J, leaving 17 bases between them.

Notes on this clone: Other DNA sequences within the sample encode an identical CDR3. This chain uses TRBV15 with TRBJ2-7; 8 bases fit TRBD1. Trimming cost V 4 bases and J 2 bases; bases outside gene matches: 4. The CDR3 consists of 14 residues. CDR1 is LNHNV, CDR2 YYDKDF, per germline (reference sequence). This CDR3 is CATSKDRGPYEQYF. As DNA, the CDR3 is TGTGCCACCAGCAAAGACAGGGGACCCTACGAGCAGTACTTC.

This clone was seen only a few times. The rearrangement uses TRBV5-6 and TRBJ2-1; D remains unclear. The germline V and J ends were trimmed by 2 bases and 3 bases, with 12 bases remaining between them. The CDR3 length is 15 residues. The germline gives CDR1 SGHDT, CDR2 YYEEEE. In DNA, the CDR3 is TGTGCCAGCAGCTTACAAGCGCCCGACTACAATGAGCAGTTCTTC. Protein: CASSLQAPDYNEQFF.

This rearrangement joins TRBV19 to TRBJ2-6, with TRBD1 matching 8 bases. Germline CDR1 is LNHDA and CDR2 is SQIVND (reference sequence). There are 20 residues in the CDR3. Trimming cost V 9 bases and J 0 bases; bases outside gene matches: 19. The CDR3 loop is CASPSVQGAPLLSGANVLTF. For the CDR3, the DNA is TGTGCCAGCCCATCAGTTCAGGGGGCTCCCTTACTCTCTGGGGCCAACGTCCTGACTTTC. Drawing the rest from reference TRBV19 and TRBJ2-6, the complete variable domain is DGGITQSPKYLFRKEGQNVTLSCEQNLNHDAMYWYRQDPGQGLRLIYYSQIVNDFQKGDIAEGYSVSREKKESFPLTVTSAQKNPTAFYLCASPSVQGAPLLSGANVLTFGAGSRLTVL.

This clone was counted a few times. The chain employs TRBV14 and TRBJ2-7, with D hard to call. The CDR3 loop spans 15 amino acids. Per germline, CDR1 SGHDN and CDR2 FVKESK. Trimming took 1 base from V and 4 from J, leaving 14 bases between them. The CDR3 DNA reads TGTGCCAGCAGCCAAGTATGGCCGGATTCGTACGAGCAGTACTTC. It yields the protein CASSQVWPDSYEQYF.